The entry below gives a single T cell receptor (beta chain) sequence along with its context. No antigen is known for it. Profiling relied on immunoSEQ multiplex PCR, and the TCRdb table lists in-frame clones only, not all of them. The sample holds nearly 110,000 clones, 92% seen once. This record belongs to a study of T cell responses to AZD1222 COVID-19 vaccine. Study-wide results and limits: Among the donors, most were white British and more were female, and clonal diversity was possibly underestimated. In all cases, repertoires were sampled only after the peak T cell response. Unmutated variant regions are reportedly targeted by nearly half of spike-specific TCRs.

This sequence was found in an adult who received the AZD1222 COVID-19 vaccine. Sequencing was performed on peripheral blood, taken 28 days after the second AZD1222 dose.

The chain's CDR3 is CSVGATDTQYF. CDR3 sequence (DNA): TGCAGTGTTGGGGCGACAGATACGCAGTATTTT. The chain combines TRBV20-1 with TRBJ2-3, with D possibly being TRBD1 (5 bases). This CDR3 is built from 11 residues. V was trimmed by 7 bases and J by 3 bases, leaving 8 bases between them. CDR1 and CDR2 from the germline V gene are DFQATT and SNEGSKA (reference sequence).